Listed below are T cell receptor beta chains from one sample, sequenced in a study of T cells after yellow fever vaccination. From the 5' RACE reads, TCRdb called clonotypes with MiXCR, one entry per CDR3 protein. The repertoire holds 200,000 to 300,000 distinct CDR3 sequences, with roughly 13% as singletons. Specimen: CD4+ T cells sorted from PBMCs, collected 45 days after the yellow fever booster vaccination. The receptor source for this set is a man aged 30 to 45 who received the YFV17D yellow fever vaccine. Both conserved end residues are part of each CDR3. A D gene is named only where the DNA matches it firmly. A row's size may be missing; if present it is once, few, many or a size class.

v_gene	d_gene	j_gene	abundance	CDR3aa	CDR3nt
TRBV6-1	-	TRBJ2-3	-	CASSSPTETDTQYF	TGTGCCAGCAGTAGCCCGACTGAGACAGATACGCAGTATTTT
TRBV7-9	TRBD1	TRBJ2-3	-	CASSQGERWDTQYF	TGTGCCAGCAGCCAGGGGGAGCGCTGGGATACGCAGTATTTT
TRBV7-2	-	TRBJ2-7	-	CASSQDSTYEQYF	TGTGCCAGCAGCCAGGACAGTACCTACGAGCAGTACTTC
TRBV29-1	-	TRBJ2-4	few	CSVEEEGAGRWVIQYF	TGCAGCGTTGAAGAGGAGGGGGCGGGTCGTTGGGTCATTCAGTACTTC
TRBV29-1	-	TRBJ2-7	-	CSVDQGPYEQYF	TGCAGCGTTGACCAAGGCCCCTACGAGCAGTACTTC
TRBV7-2	-	TRBJ1-4	few	CASSLSVATNEKLFF	TGTGCCAGCAGCCTTTCGGTTGCAACTAATGAAAAACTGTTTTTT
TRBV7-2	TRBD1	TRBJ2-1	-	CASTARQGNNEQFF	TGTGCCAGCACCGCCCGACAGGGGAACAATGAGCAGTTCTTC
TRBV29-1	-	TRBJ2-1	many	CSVEFGHSSNYNEQFF	TGCAGCGTTGAATTCGGTCACTCGAGTAACTACAATGAGCAGTTCTTC
TRBV6-5	-	TRBJ2-3	many	CASSYREGTDTQYF	TGTGCCAGCAGTTACAGGGAAGGCACAGATACGCAGTATTTT
TRBV12-3/TRBV12-4	TRBD1	TRBJ1-2	many	CASSRLDRGYGYTF	TGTGCCAGCAGTCGATTGGACAGGGGCTATGGCTACACCTTC
TRBV12-5	-	TRBJ2-5	few	CASGLGGGGQETQYF	TGTGCTAGTGGTTTAGGCGGAGGGGGCCAGGAGACCCAGTACTTC
TRBV5-4	TRBD2	TRBJ2-1	few	CASSGTGTSGMYEQFF	TGTGCCAGCAGCGGCACCGGGACTAGCGGGATGTATGAGCAGTTCTTC
TRBV11-2	-	TRBJ2-1	-	CASSSPTVMLGVEQFF	TGTGCCAGCAGCTCCCCAACGGTGATGCTGGGCGTTGAGCAGTTCTTC
TRBV5-1	-	TRBJ1-1	few	CASSQERLTGKAFF	TGCGCCAGCAGCCAGGAGCGCCTAACGGGGAAAGCTTTCTTT
TRBV7-2	TRBD2	TRBJ2-1	-	CASSSQPPGLQGEQFF	TGTGCCAGCAGCTCCCAACCCCCGGGACTACAAGGTGAGCAGTTCTTC
TRBV7-2	-	TRBJ2-3	few	CASSPRLISSTDTQYF	TGTGCCAGCAGCCCACGACTAATCTCGAGCACAGATACGCAGTATTTT
TRBV10-3	TRBD1	TRBJ2-2	-	CATSTGTGDTGELFF	TGTGCCACCTCGACCGGGACAGGGGACACCGGGGAGCTGTTTTTT
TRBV28	-	TRBJ2-5	few	CASSSSPGAWKTQYF	TGTGCCAGCAGTTCCTCCCCCGGGGCGTGGAAGACCCAGTACTTC
TRBV7-8	-	TRBJ2-7	few	CASSLEVGQSHEQYF	TGTGCCAGCAGCTTAGAGGTCGGGCAGAGCCACGAGCAGTACTTC
TRBV7-2	TRBD2	TRBJ2-2	-	CASSLRPSGRGNTGELFF	TGTGCCAGCAGCTTACGCCCTAGCGGGAGGGGGAACACCGGGGAGCTGTTTTTT
TRBV6-6	-	TRBJ1-2	few	CASSLGRVGGYTF	TGTGCCAGCAGTCTAGGGAGGGTTGGTGGCTACACCTTC
TRBV12-5	TRBD1	TRBJ1-2	-	CASGPGTGGSRGYTF	TGTGCTAGTGGTCCCGGGACAGGGGGTTCTAGGGGCTACACCTTC
TRBV20-1	-	TRBJ2-1	many	CSAEGEERRVF	TGCAGTGCTGAGGGGGAAGAGCGGCGGGTCTTC
TRBV29-1	-	TRBJ1-1	-	CSVLRQAAISENTEAFF	TGCAGCGTTCTTCGACAGGCGGCAATTTCAGAGAACACTGAAGCTTTCTTT
TRBV12-3/TRBV12-4	-	TRBJ2-5	few	CASSLFGPETQYF	TGTGCCAGCAGTTTATTTGGGCCAGAGACCCAGTACTTC
TRBV19	-	TRBJ1-1	few	CASYQSFEGNTEAFF	TGTGCCAGTTACCAATCTTTTGAGGGGAACACTGAAGCTTTCTTT
TRBV5-1	-	TRBJ2-3	-	CASSLVAGVGVGDTQYF	TGCGCCAGCAGCTTGGTGGCAGGGGTCGGAGTAGGAGATACGCAGTATTTT
TRBV2	-	TRBJ1-2	-	CASSADSNYGYTF	TGTGCCAGCAGTGCTGACAGTAACTATGGCTACACCTTC
TRBV4-3	-	TRBJ2-2	few	CASSQSGRSSLNTGELFF	TGCGCCAGCAGCCAAAGTGGACGGAGCTCTTTGAACACCGGGGAGCTGTTTTTT
TRBV7-2	TRBD2	TRBJ2-1	few	CASSQASGPEQFF	TGTGCCAGCAGCCAAGCTAGCGGACCCGAGCAGTTCTTC
TRBV4-1	-	TRBJ1-2	-	CASSQDILPNYGYTF	TGCGCCAGCAGCCAAGATATCTTGCCTAACTATGGCTACACCTTC
TRBV7-2	TRBD1	TRBJ2-5	-	CASSSSGGSRETQYF	TGTGCCAGCAGCTCTTCAGGGGGCTCGCGAGAGACCCAGTACTTC
TRBV7-2	-	TRBJ1-1	few	CASSITTGTQNTEAFF	TGTGCCAGCAGCATCACTACCGGGACACAGAACACTGAAGCTTTCTTT
TRBV28	TRBD1	TRBJ2-3	-	CASSSHRGFYTDTQYF	TGTGCCAGCAGTTCTCACAGGGGGTTTTACACAGATACGCAGTATTTT
TRBV15	TRBD1	TRBJ1-5	few	CATKQGSNQPQHF	TGTGCCACCAAACAGGGGAGCAATCAGCCCCAGCATTTT
TRBV12-3/TRBV12-4	-	TRBJ1-2	-	CVSSLGAYGYTF	TGTGTCAGCAGTTTGGGGGCCTATGGCTACACCTTC
TRBV6-2/TRBV6-3	-	TRBJ2-7	-	CASIGQNTYEQYF	TGTGCCAGCATCGGACAGAATACCTACGAGCAGTACTTC
TRBV7-2	-	TRBJ2-7	-	CASTPGGGPREQYF	TGTGCCAGCACCCCAGGGGGAGGGCCCAGGGAGCAGTACTTC
TRBV28	-	TRBJ1-2	few	CASSLRGYGYTF	TGTGCCAGCAGTTTGCGGGGCTATGGCTACACCTTC
TRBV12-3/TRBV12-4	-	TRBJ2-1	-	CASSSLIRMSSYNEQFF	TGTGCCAGCAGTTCCCTAATTAGGATGAGCTCCTACAATGAGCAGTTCTTC
TRBV5-1	-	TRBJ2-1	few	CASSVAVEQFF	TGCGCCAGCAGCGTAGCAGTAGAGCAGTTCTTC
TRBV5-1	-	TRBJ2-5	-	CASSPEDSVDGTQYF	TGCGCCAGCAGCCCGGAGGACTCGGTCGATGGGACCCAGTACTTC
TRBV30	-	TRBJ2-7	-	CAWRLTGYEQYF	TGTGCCTGGAGACTCACAGGGTACGAGCAGTACTTC
TRBV4-2	TRBD2	TRBJ2-3	many	CASSQTGASGTNTQYF	TGTGCCAGCAGCCAGACCGGGGCTAGCGGGACGAATACGCAGTATTTT
TRBV5-5	-	TRBJ2-1	many	CASSLAGQYNEQFF	TGTGCCAGCAGCTTGGCGGGACAATACAATGAGCAGTTCTTC
TRBV28	TRBD2	TRBJ2-4	few	CASSTTSVENIQYF	TGTGCCAGCAGTACGACTAGCGTAGAAAACATTCAGTACTTC
TRBV4-3	TRBD2	TRBJ2-1	-	CASSQLLAASYNEQFF	TGCGCCAGCAGCCAGCTACTAGCGGCCTCCTACAATGAGCAGTTCTTC